Given below is one T cell receptor beta chain in context. CDR1 and CDR2 from the germline V gene are MNHEY and SVGAGI. The CDR3 consists of 14 residues. Trimming cost V 6 bases and J 7 bases; bases outside gene matches: 9. These data originate in a study of blood T cell repertoires in COVID-19. Overall study context: The study drew acute and convalescent COVID-19 samples from the United States, Italy and Spain. T cells, B-cell-depleted T cells, or PBMCs provided the cDNA or gDNA that served as material.

Original handling: Reference gene primer amplification gave estimated nucleated cell counts. Measured with immunoSEQ multiplex PCR; TCRdb has only the in-frame clones, and not every one. The D gene and trimming were derived from the DNA, and the V and J assignments and clone size from that table. The profile shows around 120,000 clones, around four fifths of them singletons. The V gene is TRBV6-5, the J gene TRBJ1-5, with 7 nucleotides matching TRBD1. The sample comprised peripheral blood. The origin of this receptor is a human donor in a cohort sampled during active COVID-19. The CDR3 region is CASRTDRVEQPQHF. The CDR3, as DNA: TGTGCCAGCAGGACCGACAGGGTGGAGCAGCCCCAGCATTTT.